This record covers a single T cell receptor (beta chain). Its target is unknown. Profiled with immunoSEQ multiplex PCR; TCRdb holds only in-frame clones, not every one. The sample consists of about 2.4 million clones, around nine tenths of them appearing once. These data come from a study of shared clonotypes between healthy human individuals. Per the germline V gene, CDR1 is LGHNA and CDR2 is YSLEER. The CDR3 is 16 residues long. The trim removed 4 bases at V and 6 bases at J, leaving 11 bases unmatched. Subsets obtained from CD4+ cells comprised CD45RA+ naive and CD45RA-negative memory cells. Study-level points and caveats: For sorted subsets, rarefaction showed incomplete sequencing despite large depth.

This chain links TRBV4-3 with TRBJ1-5, with 8 bases matching TRBD1. Sequencing was performed on naive CD4+ T cells sorted from blood. Subset denoted: CD45RA+ positively selected. This clonotype was sampled from a man younger than 35 in good health. Here the CDR3 DNA reads TGCGCCAGCAGCCCTCAAAAAGGAGACAGGGGTCAGCCCCAGCATTTT. Translation: CASSPQKGDRGQPQHF.